This T cell receptor (beta chain) was captured in a study of cytomegalovirus exposure and HLA in healthy donors. Germline V CDR1 and CDR2: SNHLY, FYNNEI. V was trimmed by 3 bases and J by 2 bases, leaving 13 bases between them. CDR3 size: 16 residues. PCR amplification relied on 60 Vbeta primers (plus 13 Jbeta primers). Method: immunoSEQ multiplex PCR; TCRdb's copy keeps in-frame clones and lacks some. Of 150,000 to 200,000 clones in the sample, 60% to 80% are singletons; the top ten hold around 15%. The sample consisted of PBMCs. The rearrangement links TRBV2 to TRBJ1-4, with unresolved D. The clonotype comes from a man between 50 and 59 years old in good health and CMV-seropositive. In nucleotides, the CDR3 is TGTGCCAGCAGTGAGAGGCCGCGAATCACTAATGAAAAACTGTTTTTT. This sequence encodes CASSERPRITNEKLFF.